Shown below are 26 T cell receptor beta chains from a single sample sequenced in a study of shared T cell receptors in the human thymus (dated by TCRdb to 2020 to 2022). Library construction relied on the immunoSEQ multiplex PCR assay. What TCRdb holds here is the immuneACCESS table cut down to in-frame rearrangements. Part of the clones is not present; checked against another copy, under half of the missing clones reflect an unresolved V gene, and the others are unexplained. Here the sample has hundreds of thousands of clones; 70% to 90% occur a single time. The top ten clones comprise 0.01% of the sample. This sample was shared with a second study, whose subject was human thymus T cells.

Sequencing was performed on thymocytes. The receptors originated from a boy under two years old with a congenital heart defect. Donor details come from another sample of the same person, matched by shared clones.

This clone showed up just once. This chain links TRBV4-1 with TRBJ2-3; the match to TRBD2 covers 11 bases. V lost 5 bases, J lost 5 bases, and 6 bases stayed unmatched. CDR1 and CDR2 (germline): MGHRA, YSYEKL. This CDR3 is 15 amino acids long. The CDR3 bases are TGCGCCAGCAGCAAATTGACTAGCGGGGAAGATACGCAGTATTTT. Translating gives CASSKLTSGEDTQYF.

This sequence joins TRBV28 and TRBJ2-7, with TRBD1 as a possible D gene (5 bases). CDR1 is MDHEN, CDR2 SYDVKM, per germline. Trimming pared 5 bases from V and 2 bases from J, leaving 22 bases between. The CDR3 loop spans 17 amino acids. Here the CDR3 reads CASSHPPVWGAPYEQYF. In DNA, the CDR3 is TGTGCCAGCAGTCATCCCCCGGTGTGGGGCGCCCCCTACGAGCAGTACTTC.

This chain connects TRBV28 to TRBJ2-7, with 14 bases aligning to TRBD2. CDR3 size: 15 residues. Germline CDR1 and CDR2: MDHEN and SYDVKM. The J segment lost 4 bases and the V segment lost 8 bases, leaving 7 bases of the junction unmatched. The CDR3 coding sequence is TGTGCCAGCGGCTCCGGGACTAGCGGGAGTTACGAGCAGTACTTC. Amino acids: CASGSGTSGSYEQYF.

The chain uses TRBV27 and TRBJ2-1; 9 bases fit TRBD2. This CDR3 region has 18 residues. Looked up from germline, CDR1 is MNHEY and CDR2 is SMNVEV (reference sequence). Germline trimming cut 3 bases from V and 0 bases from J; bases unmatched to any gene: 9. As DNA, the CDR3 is TGTGCCAGCAGTTTCGGGCTAGCGGGAATTCTCTCCTACAATGAGCAGTTCTTC. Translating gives CASSFGLAGILSYNEQFF.

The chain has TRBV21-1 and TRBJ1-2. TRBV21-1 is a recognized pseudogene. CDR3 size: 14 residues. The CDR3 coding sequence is TGTGCCAGCAGGGCCCGGGGGACTAACTATGGCTACACCTTC. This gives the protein CASRARGTNYGYTF.

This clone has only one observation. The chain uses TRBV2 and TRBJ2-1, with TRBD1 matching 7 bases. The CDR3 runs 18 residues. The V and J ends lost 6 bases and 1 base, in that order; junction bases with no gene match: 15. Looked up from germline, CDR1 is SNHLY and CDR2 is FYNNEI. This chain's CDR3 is CASREPRGDSGSYNEQFF. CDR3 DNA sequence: TGTGCCAGCAGGGAGCCGAGAGGGGACAGTGGGTCCTACAATGAGCAGTTCTTC.

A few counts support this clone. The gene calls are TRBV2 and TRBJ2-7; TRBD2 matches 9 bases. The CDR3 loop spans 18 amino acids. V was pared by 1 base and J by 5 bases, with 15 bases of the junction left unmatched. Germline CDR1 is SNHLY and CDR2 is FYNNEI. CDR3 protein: CASSEGVAGDTVENEQYF. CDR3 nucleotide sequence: TGTGCCAGCAGTGAAGGGGTAGCGGGAGACACCGTGGAGAACGAGCAGTACTTC.

The CDR3 DNA sequence: TGTGCCAGCAGCCCCAGTAGCGGGAGGGCCTTAGGTGCCAAAAACATTCAGTACTTC. Translating gives CASSPSSGRALGAKNIQYF. The V call is TRBV5-6, the J call TRBJ2-4; 11 bases align to TRBD2. Trimming at V came to 4 bases and at J to 1 base, leaving 13 bases not matched to a gene. CDR1 SGHDT and CDR2 YYEEEE come from the germline V gene. This CDR3 is built from 19 residues.

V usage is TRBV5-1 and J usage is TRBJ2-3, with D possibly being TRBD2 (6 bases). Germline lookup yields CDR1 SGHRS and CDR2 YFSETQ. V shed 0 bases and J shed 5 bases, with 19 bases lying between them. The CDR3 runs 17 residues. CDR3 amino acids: CASSLGVAPGSVDTQYF. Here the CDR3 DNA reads TGCGCCAGCAGCTTGGGTGTAGCCCCCGGGAGCGTAGATACGCAGTATTTT.

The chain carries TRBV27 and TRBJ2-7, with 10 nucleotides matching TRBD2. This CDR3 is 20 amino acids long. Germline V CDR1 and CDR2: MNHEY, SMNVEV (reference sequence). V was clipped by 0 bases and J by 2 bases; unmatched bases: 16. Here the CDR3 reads CASSLSKGALLAGHTYEQYF. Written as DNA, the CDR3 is TGTGCCAGCAGTTTATCGAAGGGGGCTCTACTAGCGGGACATACCTACGAGCAGTACTTC.

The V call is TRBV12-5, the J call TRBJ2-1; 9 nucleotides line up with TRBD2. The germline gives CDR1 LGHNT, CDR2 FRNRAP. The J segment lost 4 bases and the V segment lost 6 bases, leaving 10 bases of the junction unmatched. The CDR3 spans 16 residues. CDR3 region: CASGRAGGPAYNEQFF. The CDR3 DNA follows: TGTGCTAGTGGAAGGGCGGGAGGGCCTGCGTACAATGAGCAGTTCTTC. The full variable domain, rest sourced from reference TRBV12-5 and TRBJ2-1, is DARVTQTPRHKVTEMGQEVTMRCQPILGHNTVFWYRQTMMQGLELLAYFRNRAPLDDSGMPKDRFSAEMPDATLATLKIQPSEPRDSAVYFCASGRAGGPAYNEQFFGPGTRLTVL.

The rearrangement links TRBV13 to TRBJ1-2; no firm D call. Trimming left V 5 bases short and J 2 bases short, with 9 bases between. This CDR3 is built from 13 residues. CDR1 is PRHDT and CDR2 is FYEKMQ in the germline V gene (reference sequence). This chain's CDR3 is CASSQTRNYGYTF. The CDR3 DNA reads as TGTGCCAGCAGCCAGACGAGGAACTATGGCTACACCTTC.

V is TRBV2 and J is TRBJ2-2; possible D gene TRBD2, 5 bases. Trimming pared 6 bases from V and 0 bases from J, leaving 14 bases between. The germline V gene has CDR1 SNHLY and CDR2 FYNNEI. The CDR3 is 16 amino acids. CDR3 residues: CASSYPRRANTGELFF. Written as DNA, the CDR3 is TGTGCCAGCAGCTACCCCCGGCGGGCGAACACCGGGGAGCTGTTTTTT.

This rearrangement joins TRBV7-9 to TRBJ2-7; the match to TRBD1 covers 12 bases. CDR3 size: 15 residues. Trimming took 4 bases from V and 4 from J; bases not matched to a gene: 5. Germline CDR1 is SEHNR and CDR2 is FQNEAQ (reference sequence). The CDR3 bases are TGTGCCAGCAGCTCTCCGGGACAGGGGGCTTACGAGCAGTACTTC. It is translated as CASSSPGQGAYEQYF.

The CDR3: CASSSRTGGGDTQYF. CDR3 in DNA: TGTGCCAGCAGCTCCCGGACAGGGGGTGGAGATACGCAGTATTTT. The chain joins TRBV11-2 to TRBJ2-3, with 10 bases fitting TRBD1. CDR1 SGHAT and CDR2 FQNNGV come from the germline V gene. The V segment lost 4 bases and the J segment 5 bases; nucleotides outside the gene matches: 6. The CDR3 extends over 15 amino acids.

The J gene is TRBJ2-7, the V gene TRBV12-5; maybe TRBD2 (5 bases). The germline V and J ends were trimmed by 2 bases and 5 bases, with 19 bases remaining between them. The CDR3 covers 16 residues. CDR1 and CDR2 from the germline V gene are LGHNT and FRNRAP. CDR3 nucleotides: TGTGCTAGTGGTTTGCACTCCGGCGGGCCAACCCACGAGCAGTACTTC. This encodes CASGLHSGGPTHEQYF.

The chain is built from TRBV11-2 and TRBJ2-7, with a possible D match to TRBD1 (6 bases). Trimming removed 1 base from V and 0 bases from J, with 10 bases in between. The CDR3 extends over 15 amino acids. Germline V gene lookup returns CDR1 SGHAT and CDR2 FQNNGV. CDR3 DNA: TGTGCCAGCAGCTTAGCACAGGGAAGCTCCTACGAGCAGTACTTC. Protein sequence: CASSLAQGSSYEQYF. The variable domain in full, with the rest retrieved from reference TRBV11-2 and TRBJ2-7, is EAGVAQSPRYKIIEKRQSVAFWCNPISGHATLYWYQQILGQGPKLLIQFQNNGVVDDSQLPKDRFSAERLKGVDSTLKIQPAKLEDSAVYLCASSLAQGSSYEQYFGPGTRLTVT.

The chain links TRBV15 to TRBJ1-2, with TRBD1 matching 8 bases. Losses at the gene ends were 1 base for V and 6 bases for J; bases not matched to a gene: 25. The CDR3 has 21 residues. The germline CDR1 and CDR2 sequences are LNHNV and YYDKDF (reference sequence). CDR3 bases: TGTGCCACCAGCAGAGTCCCCCCCCCAACAATCGGACAGGGCAATTTCGATGGCTACACCTTC. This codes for CATSRVPPPTIGQGNFDGYTF. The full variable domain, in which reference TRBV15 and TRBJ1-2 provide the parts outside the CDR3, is DAMVIQNPRYQVTQFGKPVTLSCSQTLNHNVMYWYQQKSSQAPKLLFHYYDKDFNNEADTPDNFQSRRPNTSFCFLDIRSPGLGDTAMYLCATSRVPPPTIGQGNFDGYTFGSGTRLTVV.

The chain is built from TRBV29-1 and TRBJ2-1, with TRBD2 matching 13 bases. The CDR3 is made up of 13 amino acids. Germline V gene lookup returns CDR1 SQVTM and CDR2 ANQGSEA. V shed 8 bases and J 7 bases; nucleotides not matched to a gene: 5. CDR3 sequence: CSYQTSGRNEQFF. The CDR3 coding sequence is TGCAGCTACCAGACTAGCGGGAGGAATGAGCAGTTCTTC.

The DNA for the CDR3 is TGTGCCAGCAGTCTCCCCGGGAGGATCACAGATACGCAGTATTTT. Its protein product is CASSLPGRITDTQYF. The chain employs TRBV28 and TRBJ2-3; TRBD2 aligns across 7 bases. This CDR3 has 15 amino acids. The V segment lost 5 bases and the J segment 2 bases; nucleotides outside the gene matches: 7. Germline V gives CDR1 MDHEN, CDR2 SYDVKM.

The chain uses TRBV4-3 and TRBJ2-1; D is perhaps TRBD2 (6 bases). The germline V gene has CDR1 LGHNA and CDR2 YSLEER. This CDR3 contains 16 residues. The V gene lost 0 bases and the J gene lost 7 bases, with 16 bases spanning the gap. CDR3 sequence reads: CASSQERDVGRNEQFF. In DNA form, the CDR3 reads TGCGCCAGCAGCCAAGAGCGCGACGTAGGGAGGAATGAGCAGTTCTTC.

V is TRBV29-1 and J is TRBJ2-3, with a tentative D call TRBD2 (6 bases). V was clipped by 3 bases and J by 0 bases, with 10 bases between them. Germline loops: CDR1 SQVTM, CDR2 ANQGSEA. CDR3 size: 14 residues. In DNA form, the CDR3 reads TGCAGCGTTGAGGGAGCGGGTAGCACAGATACGCAGTATTTT. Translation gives CSVEGAGSTDTQYF.

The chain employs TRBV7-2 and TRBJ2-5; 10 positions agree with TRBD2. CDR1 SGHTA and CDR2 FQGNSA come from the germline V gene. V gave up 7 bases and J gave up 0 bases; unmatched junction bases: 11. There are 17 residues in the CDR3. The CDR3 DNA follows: TGTGCCAGCAACCCTCTAGGGCTAGCGGGGGACCAAGAGACCCAGTACTTC. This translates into CASNPLGLAGDQETQYF.

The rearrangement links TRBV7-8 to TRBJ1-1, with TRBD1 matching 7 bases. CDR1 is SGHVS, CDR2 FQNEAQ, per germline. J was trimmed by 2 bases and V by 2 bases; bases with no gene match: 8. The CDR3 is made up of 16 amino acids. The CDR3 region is CASSLRDGTENTEAFF. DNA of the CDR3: TGTGCCAGCAGCTTAAGGGACGGGACAGAAAACACTGAAGCTTTCTTT.

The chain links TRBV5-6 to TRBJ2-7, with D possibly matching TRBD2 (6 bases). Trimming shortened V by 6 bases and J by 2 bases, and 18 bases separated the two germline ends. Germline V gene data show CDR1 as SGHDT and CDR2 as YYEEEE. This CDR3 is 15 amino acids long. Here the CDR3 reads CASTRGTGLPYEQYF. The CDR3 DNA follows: TGTGCCAGCACCCGGGGGACGGGGTTGCCCTACGAGCAGTACTTC. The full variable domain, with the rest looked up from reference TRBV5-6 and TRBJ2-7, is DAGVTQSPTHLIKTRGQQVTLRCSPKSGHDTVSWYQQALGQGPQFIFQYYEEEERQRGNFPDRFSGHQFPNYSSELNVNALLLGDSALYLCASTRGTGLPYEQYFGPGTRLTVT.

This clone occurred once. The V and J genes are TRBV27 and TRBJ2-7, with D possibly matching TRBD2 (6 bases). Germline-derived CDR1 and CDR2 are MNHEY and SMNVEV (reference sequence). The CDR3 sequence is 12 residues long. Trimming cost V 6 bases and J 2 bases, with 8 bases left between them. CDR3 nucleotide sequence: TGTGCCAGCAGGGGGGGACCCTACGAGCAGTACTTC. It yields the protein CASRGGPYEQYF.